The 10 T cell receptor beta chains reported below all come from one sample, sequenced in a study of T cell repertoires in cytomegalovirus infection (dated by TCRdb to between 2018 and 2021). Sequencing relied on an Illumina HiSeq 1500. TCRdb reprocessed the public reads (quality trimming at Q25 with fastp, clone calling with MiXCR) and kept in-frame beta chains. Every distinct CDR3 protein forms one entry, paired with its most common genes and DNA. This sample gives around 180,000 distinct CDR3 sequences in total; roughly 19% of them show up just once. Together, the top ten hold less than 3.5% of the sample. The material sequenced was PBMCs. Source of these receptors: a human donor in good health (CMV status not recorded). Some clones in this sample may be carry-over from other donors' samples.

This clonotype was observed at least ten times. The V call is TRBV7-2, the J call TRBJ1-5; possible D gene TRBD1, 5 bases. Germline CDR1 and CDR2: SGHTA and FQGNSA. Trimming cost V 5 bases and J 7 bases, with 18 bases left between them. The CDR3 loop spans 15 amino acids. The CDR3 loop is CASSLGLGGGQPQHF. CDR3 in DNA: TGTGCCAGCAGCCTCGGGTTGGGGGGAGGGCAGCCCCAGCATTTT.

This clonotype was counted ten times or more. This chain uses TRBV7-8 with TRBJ2-1; D call uncertain. Germline V gene lookup returns CDR1 SGHVS and CDR2 FQNEAQ. Trimming stripped 1 base from V and 0 bases from J, with 13 bases between. The CDR3 totals 17 residues. The CDR3 region is CASSLVQVRLSYNEQFF. The CDR3 coding sequence is TGTGCCAGCAGCTTAGTTCAGGTCAGGCTCTCCTACAATGAGCAGTTCTTC.

Only a few counts were recorded for this clonotype. In DNA, the CDR3 is TGTGCCAGCAGCCCCACCCCCAGGAACTACAATGAGCAGTTCTTC. It encodes CASSPTPRNYNEQFF. The chain joins TRBV7-3 to TRBJ2-1, with D unresolved. This CDR3 is built from 15 residues. The V gene lost 5 bases and the J gene lost 3 bases, with 14 bases spanning the gap. CDR1 SGHTA and CDR2 FQGTGA come from the germline V gene. The full variable domain, with the rest looked up from reference TRBV7-3 and TRBJ2-1, is GAGVSQTPSNKVTEKGKYVELRCDPISGHTALYWYRQSLGQGPEFLIYFQGTGAADDSGLPNDRFFAVRPEGSVSTLKIQRTERGDSAVYLCASSPTPRNYNEQFFGPGTRLTVL.

This clonotype was recorded at least ten times. This chain joins TRBV4-1 and TRBJ2-7; weak D call: TRBD1 (5 bases). The CDR3 extends over 14 amino acids. With 4 bases removed from V and 3 bases from J, the gap between germline ends came to 13 bases. Germline V gene sequence: CDR1 MGHRA, CDR2 YSYEKL. CDR3 DNA: TGCGCCAGCAGCCCAAGTTGGGGCCACTACGAGCAGTACTTC. Translation gives CASSPSWGHYEQYF.

The gene calls are TRBV6-2 or TRBV6-3 and TRBJ1-1, with a possible D match to TRBD1 (5 bases). V was trimmed by 2 bases and J by 0 bases, leaving 10 bases between them. CDR3 size: 15 residues. Germline-derived CDR1 and CDR2 are MNHEY and SVGEGT. The CDR3 is CASSYRGPMNTEAFF. Written as DNA, the CDR3 is TGTGCCAGCAGTTACAGGGGCCCGATGAACACTGAAGCTTTCTTT.

The chain is built from TRBV6-5 and TRBJ1-2; 10 bases match TRBD1. Germline V gene data show CDR1 as MNHEY and CDR2 as SVGAGI. The CDR3 length is 16 residues. Trimming cost V 7 bases and J 1 base; bases outside gene matches: 9. Here the CDR3 DNA reads TGTGCCAGCAATGAGCATGGGACAGGGGATAACTATGGCTACACCTTC. It codes for CASNEHGTGDNYGYTF.

This clonotype was counted between two and nine times. Here the CDR3 DNA reads TGCAGCGCAGGGACAAGCTTAAGCACCGGGGAGCTGTTTTTT. Its protein is CSAGTSLSTGELFF. The chain uses TRBV29-1 and TRBJ2-2, with D possibly matching TRBD1 (6 bases). Germline CDR1 SQVTM, CDR2 ANQGSEA. This CDR3 is built from 14 residues. V gave up 7 bases and J gave up 4 bases, with 16 bases separating them.

The rearrangement uses TRBV10-3 and TRBJ2-1; 10 nucleotides align to TRBD2. The germline V gene encodes CDR1 ENHRY and CDR2 SYGVKD. The CDR3 loop spans 16 amino acids. Unmatched junction bases numbered 16, after V lost 9 bases and J lost 8 bases. The CDR3 here is CAIRGLPSGSPHEQFF. The CDR3 DNA is TGTGCCATTCGGGGCCTTCCTAGCGGGAGTCCCCATGAGCAGTTCTTC.

The chain links TRBV4-2 to TRBJ1-6, with D uncertain. V shed 2 bases and J shed 0 bases, with 11 bases lying between them. Germline values: CDR1 LGHNA, CDR2 YNFKEQ. This CDR3 region has 17 residues. The CDR3 region has the DNA TGTGCCAGCAGCCAATCGAGCCGCGGCTCCTATAATTCACCCCTCCACTTT. Protein product: CASSQSSRGSYNSPLHF.

A few counts support this clonotype. The chain links TRBV7-2 to TRBJ2-1; 7 bases are shared with TRBD2. Per the germline V gene, CDR1 is SGHTA and CDR2 is FQGNSA. Trimming removed 2 bases from V and 2 bases from J; junction bases left unmatched: 6. The CDR3 is 16 residues long. The CDR3 is CASSLYWEGPYNEQFF. CDR3 DNA sequence: TGTGCCAGCAGCTTATACTGGGAGGGCCCCTACAATGAGCAGTTCTTC.